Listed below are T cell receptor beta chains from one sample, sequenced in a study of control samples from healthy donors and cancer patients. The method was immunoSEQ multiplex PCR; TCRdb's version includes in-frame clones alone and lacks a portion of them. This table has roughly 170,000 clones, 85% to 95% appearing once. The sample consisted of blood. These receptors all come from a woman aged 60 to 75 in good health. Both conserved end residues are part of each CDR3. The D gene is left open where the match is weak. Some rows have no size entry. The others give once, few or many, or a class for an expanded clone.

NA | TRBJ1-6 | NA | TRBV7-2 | CASSLGAARRNSPLHF | TGTGCCAGCAGCTTAGGGGCGGCCCGGAGAAATTCACCCCTCCACTTT
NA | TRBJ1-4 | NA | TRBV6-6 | CASSYSPGVKFF | TGTGCCAGCAGTTACAGCCCTGGGGTAAAGTTTTTT
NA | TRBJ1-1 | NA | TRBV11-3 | CASSLNGDTEAFF | TGTGCCAGCAGCTTAAACGGAGACACTGAAGCTTTCTTT
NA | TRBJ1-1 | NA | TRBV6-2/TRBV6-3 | CASSFRGATEAFF | TGTGCCAGCAGTTTCCGGGGCGCGACTGAAGCTTTCTTT
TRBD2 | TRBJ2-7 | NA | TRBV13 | CASSRRLAGSEQYF | TGTGCCAGCAGCAGACGACTAGCGGGGTCCGAGCAGTACTTC
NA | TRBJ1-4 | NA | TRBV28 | CAILPPGGEKLFF | TGTGCCATCCTTCCCCCAGGAGGGGAAAAACTGTTTTTT
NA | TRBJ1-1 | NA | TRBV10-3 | CAISPRTANTEAFF | TGTGCCATCAGCCCGAGGACGGCGAACACTGAAGCTTTCTTT
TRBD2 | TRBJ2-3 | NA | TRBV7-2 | CASTGTSATQYF | TGTGCCAGCACCGGGACTAGCGCTACGCAGTATTTT
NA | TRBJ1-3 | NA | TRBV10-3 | CAITGTGSGNTIYF | TGTGCCATCACCGGGACGGGCTCTGGAAACACCATATATTTT
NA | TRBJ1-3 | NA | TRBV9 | CASSVGAFQSSGNTIYF | TGTGCCAGCAGCGTAGGGGCATTTCAGAGCTCTGGAAACACCATATATTTT
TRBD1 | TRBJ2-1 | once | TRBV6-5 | CASSYYRGYNEQFF | TGTGCCAGCAGTTACTACAGGGGTTACAATGAGCAGTTCTTC
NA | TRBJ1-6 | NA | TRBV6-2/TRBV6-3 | CASSPASIDSPLHF | TGTGCCAGCAGCCCCGCCTCTATTGATTCACCCCTCCACTTT
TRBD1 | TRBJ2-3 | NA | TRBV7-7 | CASSLGTGATDTQYF | TGTGCCAGCAGCTTAGGGACAGGGGCCACAGATACGCAGTATTTT
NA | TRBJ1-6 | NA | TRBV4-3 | CASSQGHGDNSPLHF | TGCGCCAGCAGCCAAGGTCACGGAGATAATTCACCCCTCCACTTT
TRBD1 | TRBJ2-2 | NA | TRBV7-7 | CASSARDSTGELFF | TGTGCCAGCAGCGCACGGGACAGTACCGGGGAGCTGTTTTTT
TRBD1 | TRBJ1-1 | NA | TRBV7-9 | CASTGTGVTEAFF | TGTGCCAGCACCGGGACAGGGGTAACTGAAGCTTTCTTT
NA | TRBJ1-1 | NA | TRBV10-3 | CASSSQVDTEAFF | TGTGCCAGCAGCTCCCAGGTGGACACTGAAGCTTTCTTT